Following are 12 T cell receptor beta chains from one sample sequenced in a study of T cell responses to AZD1222 COVID-19 vaccine. Assay used: immunoSEQ multiplex PCR; TCRdb lists only in-frame clones, some missing. The table includes around 150,000 clones, roughly 90% detected once. The source material was peripheral blood, sampled 28 days after the second AZD1222 dose. Receptor source: an adult who received the AZD1222 COVID-19 vaccine.

This sequence joins TRBV6-1 and TRBJ2-7, with D possibly matching TRBD2 (6 bases). The CDR3 is 17 amino acids. V gave up 0 bases and J gave up 0 bases, with 15 bases separating them. Germline values: CDR1 MNHNS, CDR2 SASEGT. CDR3 amino acids: CASSEAKGLSSSYEQYF. The DNA of the CDR3 is TGTGCCAGCAGTGAAGCGAAGGGACTCTCCTCCTCCTACGAGCAGTACTTC.

V gene TRBV7-6 combines with J gene TRBJ1-4; 7 positions agree with TRBD1. CDR1 is SGHVS, CDR2 FNYEAQ, per germline. The CDR3 runs to 13 residues. J was trimmed by 8 bases and V by 5 bases; bases with no gene match: 5. The CDR3 sequence: CASSARQGEKLFF. The CDR3 region has the DNA TGTGCCAGCAGCGCCCGACAGGGAGAAAAACTGTTTTTT.

About this clone itself: Distinct nucleotide sequences in the sample also encode this CDR3. This chain connects TRBV27 to TRBJ1-6; D unresolved. The germline V gene has CDR1 MNHEY and CDR2 SMNVEV (reference sequence). Trimming left V 2 bases short and J 5 bases short, with 10 bases between. The CDR3 has 15 residues. Written as DNA, the CDR3 is TGTGCCAGCAGTTTAGGGCCAGCGAATAATTCACCCCTCCACTTT. It is translated as CASSLGPANNSPLHF.

The table lists this clone with a count of one. This chain uses TRBV5-4 with TRBJ1-2, with D perhaps matching TRBD1 (6 bases). The CDR3 is 15 residues long. Trimming removed 3 bases at V and 0 bases at J, with 12 bases between. Per the germline V gene, CDR1 is SGHNT and CDR2 is YYREEE (reference sequence). Here the CDR3 DNA reads TGTGCCAGCAGCTCCGAGGGGGAACCTAACTATGGCTACACCTTC. Translation: CASSSEGEPNYGYTF.

The chain is built from TRBV11-3 and TRBJ2-3; D might be TRBD2 (6 bases). V gave up 2 bases and J gave up 4 bases, with 22 bases separating them. The length of the CDR3 is 18 residues. Germline V gene data show CDR1 as SGHNT and CDR2 as YENEEA. As DNA, the CDR3 is TGTGCCAGCAGCTTACGCTCCGCGGCTAGCGACGGTGCAGATACGCAGTATTTT. Translating gives CASSLRSAASDGADTQYF.

The gene calls are TRBV25-1 and TRBJ1-2; weak D call: TRBD1 (6 bases). Germline loops: CDR1 MGHDK, CDR2 SYGVNS. V was pared by 1 base and J by 2 bases, with 8 bases between. The CDR3 covers 14 residues. Here the CDR3 DNA reads TGTGCCAGCAGTGAATTAACAGGGAACTATGGCTACACCTTC. It encodes CASSELTGNYGYTF.

This clone came up a few times. The sample holds other DNA sequences that translate to the same CDR3. This sequence joins TRBV6-5 and TRBJ1-1; D is unresolved. The CDR3 extends over 14 amino acids. The V end was cut by 8 bases, the J end by 1 base, with 14 bases between. Germline V gene data show CDR1 as MNHEY and CDR2 as SVGAGI. Written as DNA, the CDR3 is TGTGCCAGCTTCACCTCGGTGGAGAACACTGAAGCTTTCTTT. Translated, it gives CASFTSVENTEAFF.

The chain has TRBV14 and TRBJ2-7; D gene uncertain. Germline loops: CDR1 SGHDN, CDR2 FVKESK. This CDR3 spans 14 amino acids. V lost 4 bases to trimming and J lost 10 bases, with 20 bases between them. Here the CDR3 DNA reads TGTGCCAGCAGCCTAGACCAATACATTACGAGCCAGTACTTC. It yields the protein CASSLDQYITSQYF.

The rearrangement uses TRBV6-5 and TRBJ1-6; 8 nucleotides agree with TRBD1. After removal of 6 bases from V and 9 bases from J, the junction contained 10 bases not matched to a gene. Per the germline V gene, CDR1 is MNHEY and CDR2 is SVGAGI. The CDR3 runs 15 residues. CDR3 amino acids: CASSAQGAIVSPLHF. The CDR3 DNA is TGTGCCAGCAGCGCCCAGGGGGCGATAGTTTCACCCCTCCACTTT.

The rearrangement uses TRBV9 and TRBJ2-6; the D call may be TRBD1 or TRBD2 (6 bases each). This CDR3 comprises 16 residues. The V end lost 4 bases, the J end lost 2 bases, and 13 bases lay between the germline ends. Germline values: CDR1 SGDLS, CDR2 YYNGEE. CDR3 region: CASSFHGGPGANVLTF. The CDR3 bases are TGTGCCAGCAGCTTCCATGGGGGGCCTGGGGCCAACGTCCTGACTTTC. The full variable domain, its missing parts supplied by reference TRBV9 and TRBJ2-6, is DSGVTQTPKHLITATGQRVTLRCSPRSGDLSVYWYQQSLDQGLQFLIQYYNGEERAKGNILERFSAQQFPDLHSELNLSSLELGDSALYFCASSFHGGPGANVLTFGAGSRLTVL.

The rearrangement joins TRBV5-1 to TRBJ2-1; the match to TRBD2 covers 9 bases. Trimming took 4 bases from V and 8 from J; bases not matched to a gene: 10. The CDR3 totals 15 residues. Germline V lookup: CDR1 SGHRS, CDR2 YFSETQ. The DNA for the CDR3 is TGCGCCAGCAGCCCTCCCGGGACTAGCATTTATGAGCAGTTCTTC. This sequence encodes CASSPPGTSIYEQFF.

The rearrangement uses TRBV5-1 and TRBJ2-7; no clear D. Trimming stripped 0 bases from V and 7 bases from J, with 11 bases between. The germline CDR1 and CDR2 sequences are SGHRS and YFSETQ. This CDR3 is built from 13 residues. The chain's CDR3 is CASSLEGLSEQYF. DNA of the CDR3: TGCGCCAGCAGCTTGGAGGGCCTCTCTGAGCAGTACTTC. Supplemented by reference TRBV5-1 and TRBJ2-7, the full variable domain reads KAGVTQTPRYLIKTRGQQVTLSCSPISGHRSVSWYQQTPGQGLQFLFEYFSETQRNKGNFPGRFSGRQFSNSRSEMNVSTLELGDSALYLCASSLEGLSEQYFGPGTRLTVT.